The clone carrying this T cell receptor beta chain has a count of ten or more. The Seattle patients, enrolled during active infection, were followed longitudinally. The V gene's germline CDR1 is SGHAT and CDR2 FQNNGV. The CDR3 contains 15 residues. The junction had 4 bases not matched to a gene; V was cut back by 1 base and J by 2 bases. As originally analysed: Reference gene primer amplification yielded estimated nucleated cell counts. The protocol was immunoSEQ multiplex PCR, while the TCRdb copy is restricted to in-frame clones and leaves out a portion. Clone size and the V and J calls come from that table; the DNA yielded D and trimming. The data contain 250,000 to 300,000 clones, approximately 86% of them singletons. These data are taken from a study of blood T cell repertoires in COVID-19. Across the study: COVID-19 samples collected from the United States, Italy and Spain covered acute and convalescent phases.

The chain joins TRBV11-2 to TRBJ2-7, with TRBD1 matching 8 bases. Sequencing input: peripheral blood. This receptor was taken from a woman aged 55-75 years with COVID-19, enrolled during active disease. CDR3: CASSLGGQVTYEQYF. The CDR3 DNA reads as TGTGCCAGCAGCTTAGGGGGACAGGTGACCTACGAGCAGTACTTC.